A selection of T cell receptor beta chains follows, all from one sample in a study of shared clonotypes between healthy human individuals. Produced via immunoSEQ multiplex PCR; TCRdb's table is partial and in-frame only. This table has 950,000 to 1,100,000 clones, 70% to 80% appearing once. The material sequenced was memory CD4+ T cells sorted from blood. Receptors were obtained from a young man in good health. The CDR3 runs from the conserved cysteine through the conserved F or W. The order of the fields is clone size, J gene, D gene, V gene, CDR3 DNA, CDR3 protein. The D gene is left open where the match is weak. Part of the rows lack a size; the others show once, few, many or a class for expanded clones.

>-|TRBJ1-2|-|TRBV9
TGTGCCAGCAGCGCAGCAGGGGCCCTAAACTATGGCTACACCTTC
CASSAAGALNYGYTF
>-|TRBJ2-7|TRBD2|TRBV27
TGTGCCAGCAGGAAGCGGGAGGGCCTCAACGAGCAGTACTTC
CASRKREGLNEQYF
>-|TRBJ1-1|-|TRBV28
TGTGCCAGCAGTTTGGGGAAGGGCGCTTTCTTT
CASSLGKGAFF
>-|TRBJ2-7|-|TRBV30
TGTGCCTGGAGTTCCCTTACCTACGAGCAGTACTTC
CAWSSLTYEQYF
>-|TRBJ2-1|TRBD1|TRBV6-1
TGTGCCAGCAGTCTCCGGACAGGGGGCTACAATGAGCAGTTCTTC
CASSLRTGGYNEQFF
>-|TRBJ2-1|-|TRBV5-6
TGTGCCAGCAGCTCTTGGGAACACCTGTTCTTC
CASSSWEHLFF
>-|TRBJ2-3|TRBD1|TRBV5-4
TGTGCCAGCAGCCAAGGACAGGGCCCAGATACGCAGTATTTT
CASSQGQGPDTQYF
>-|TRBJ2-7|-|TRBV5-1
TGCGCCAGCAGCCCGGCATCGGGTTACGAGCAGTACTTC
CASSPASGYEQYF
>once|TRBJ2-2|TRBD1|TRBV29-1
TGCAGCGCTTTCAGGGGGCATGCATCCGGGGAGCTGTTTTTT
CSAFRGHASGELFF
>many|TRBJ2-3|-|TRBV2
TGTGCCAGCAGTGTGACAGCCCTCCGAGGGGATACGCAGTATTTT
CASSVTALRGDTQYF
>-|TRBJ2-7|-|TRBV5-4
TGTGCCAGCAGCTCTCCGTACGAGCAGTACTTC
CASSSPYEQYF
>many|TRBJ2-7|TRBD1|TRBV6-6
TGTGCCAGCACCACAGGGGCTTTCTCCTACGAGCAGTACTTC
CASTTGAFSYEQYF
>few|TRBJ1-2|-|TRBV4-1
TGCGCCAGCAGCCAACCCAGGGACTGGGGGGGTTATGGCTACACCTTC
CASSQPRDWGGYGYTF
>-|TRBJ1-2|-|TRBV7-9
TGTGCCAGCAGCCTGACCGGGCTTGGGTATGGCTACACCTTC
CASSLTGLGYGYTF
>-|TRBJ2-1|TRBD2|TRBV6-5
TGTGCCAGCAGTTACGGGACTAGCGGGGTCAATGAGCAGTTCTTC
CASSYGTSGVNEQFF